Listed below are T cell receptor beta chains from one sample, sequenced in a study of T cell responses to AZD1222 COVID-19 vaccine. The assay was immunoSEQ multiplex PCR, and TCRdb's table has in-frame clones only and misses some. The sample contains over 95,000 clones, around 88% of which appear only once. The specimen comprised peripheral blood, sampled on day 0 of AZD1222 vaccination. These receptors all come from an adult in good health. Each CDR3 is given with its conserved first and last residue. D genes are given only for firm matches. Only some rows state a clone size, as once, few, many or a class for expanded clones.

DNA | CDR3 | V | D | J | size | length
TGTGCCAGCAGCTTGGTAGGGACAGGGGTCAATGAGCAGTTCTTC | CASSLVGTGVNEQFF | TRBV5-4 | TRBD1 | TRBJ2-1 | . | 15
TGTGCCAGCAGTTCAGGGCTGCATACGCAGTATTTT | CASSSGLHTQYF | TRBV6-2/TRBV6-3 | . | TRBJ2-3 | . | 12
TGCGCCAGCAGTTATTGGGGGGCCAGGGAGGGTGAAGCTTTCTTT | CASSYWGAREGEAFF | TRBV5-1 | . | TRBJ1-1 | . | 15
TGCGCCAGCACTGAACAGGGATCAGGAAACACCATATATTTT | CASTEQGSGNTIYF | TRBV5-1 | . | TRBJ1-3 | . | 14
TGTGCCAGTACCGATCGCGGACAGGTCACAGATACGCAGTATTTT | CASTDRGQVTDTQYF | TRBV19 | TRBD1 | TRBJ2-3 | . | 15
TGTGCCAGCAGCCCAGACCCAGGGATTGGCTACACCTTC | CASSPDPGIGYTF | TRBV7-9 | . | TRBJ1-2 | . | 13
TGCAGCGTTGGACAGGGGGCAGGAGATGGCTACACCTTC | CSVGQGAGDGYTF | TRBV29-1 | TRBD1 | TRBJ1-2 | . | 13
TGCGCCAGCAGCTTGCAGGAGTCGGGGGCCAACGTCCTGACTTTC | CASSLQESGANVLTF | TRBV5-1 | . | TRBJ2-6 | once | 15
TGTGCCAGCAGTTTTTACCTCCCGCTAGAGCTTTTCTACGAGCAGTACTTC | CASSFYLPLELFYEQYF | TRBV28 | . | TRBJ2-7 | . | 17
TGTGCCAGCTCATCCTCAACTGGACAGCCCCAGCATTTT | CASSSSTGQPQHF | TRBV18 | . | TRBJ1-5 | . | 13